This record concerns one T cell receptor (beta chain) sequence. What it binds is not known. Cultured CD4+ T cells had their DNA profiled by the Oncomine TCR Beta short-read assay. TCRdb itself ran the PCR reads through MiXCR, one entry per CDR3 protein. The sample records thousands of distinct CDR3 sequences, about half being singletons. As to treatment: roughly 10-day PBMC culture with coronavirus spike peptide pools or control peptides (ViraFEST assay). According to the study, CD4+ T cells from the unexposed donor were gathered ahead of the COVID-19 pandemic (2011-2018). The sample belongs to a study of vaccination and CD4 T cells after COVID-19. Study context: The study collected post-vaccine samples a median about 72 days after dose two, with a range of 14 to 241.

The V gene's germline CDR1 is SGHAT and CDR2 FQNNGV. The CDR3 is made up of 14 amino acids. Trimming cost V 5 bases and J 3 bases, with 14 bases left between them. This TCR derives from a human donor in good health. V usage is TRBV11-2 and J usage is TRBJ2-7; D perhaps matches TRBD2 (6 bases). Sequences were obtained from CD4+ T cells from blood, cultured in vitro. CDR3 loop: CASSRWRDLYEQYF. The DNA of the CDR3 is TGTGCCAGCAGCCGCTGGAGGGACCTCTACGAGCAGTACTTC.